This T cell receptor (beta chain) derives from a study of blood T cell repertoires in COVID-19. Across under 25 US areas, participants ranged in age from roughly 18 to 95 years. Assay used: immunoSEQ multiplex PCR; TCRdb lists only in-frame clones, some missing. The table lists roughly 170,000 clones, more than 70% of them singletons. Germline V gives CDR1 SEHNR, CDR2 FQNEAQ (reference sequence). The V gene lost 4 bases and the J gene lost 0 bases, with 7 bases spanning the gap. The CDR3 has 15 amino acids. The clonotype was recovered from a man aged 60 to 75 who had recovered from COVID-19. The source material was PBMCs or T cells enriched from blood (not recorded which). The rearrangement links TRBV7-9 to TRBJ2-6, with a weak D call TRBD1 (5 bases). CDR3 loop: CASSSTASGANVLTF. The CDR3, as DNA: TGTGCCAGCAGCTCGACAGCCTCTGGGGCCAACGTCCTGACTTTC. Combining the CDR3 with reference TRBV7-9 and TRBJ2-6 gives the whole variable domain DTGVSQNPRHKITKRGQNVTFRCDPISEHNRLYWYRQTLGQGPEFLTYFQNEAQLEKSRLLSDRFSAERPKGSFSTLEIQRTEQGDSAMYLCASSSTASGANVLTFGAGSRLTVL.